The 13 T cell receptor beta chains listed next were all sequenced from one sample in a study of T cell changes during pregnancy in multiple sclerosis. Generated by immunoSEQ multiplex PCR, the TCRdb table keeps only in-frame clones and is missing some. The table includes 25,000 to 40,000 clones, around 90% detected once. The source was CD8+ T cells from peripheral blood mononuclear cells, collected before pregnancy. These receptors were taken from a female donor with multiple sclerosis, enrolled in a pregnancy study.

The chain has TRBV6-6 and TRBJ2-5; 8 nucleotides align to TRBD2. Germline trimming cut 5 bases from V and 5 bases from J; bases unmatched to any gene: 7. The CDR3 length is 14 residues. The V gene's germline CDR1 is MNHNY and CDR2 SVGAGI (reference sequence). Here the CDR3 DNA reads TGTGCCAGCAGTCTTCCAGCGGGGGAGGAGACCCAGTACTTC. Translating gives CASSLPAGEETQYF.

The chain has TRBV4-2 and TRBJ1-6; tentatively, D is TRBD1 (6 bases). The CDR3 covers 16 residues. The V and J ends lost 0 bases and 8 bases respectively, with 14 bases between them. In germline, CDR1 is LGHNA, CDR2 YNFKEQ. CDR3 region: CASSQDGEGGYSPLHF. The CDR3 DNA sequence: TGTGCCAGCAGCCAAGATGGGGAAGGGGGTTATTCACCCCTCCACTTT.

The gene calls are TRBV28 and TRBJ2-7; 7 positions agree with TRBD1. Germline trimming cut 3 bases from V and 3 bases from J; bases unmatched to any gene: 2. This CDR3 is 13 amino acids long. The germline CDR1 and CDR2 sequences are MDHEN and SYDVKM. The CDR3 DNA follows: TGTGCCAGCAGTTTCAGGGGGATCTACGAGCAGTACTTC. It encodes CASSFRGIYEQYF.

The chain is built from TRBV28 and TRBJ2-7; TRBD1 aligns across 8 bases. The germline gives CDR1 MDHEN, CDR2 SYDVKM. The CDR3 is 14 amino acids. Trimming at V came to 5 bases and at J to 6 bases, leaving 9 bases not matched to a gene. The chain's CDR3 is CASSDPFTGGEQYF. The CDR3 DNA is TGTGCCAGCAGTGACCCATTCACAGGGGGCGAGCAGTACTTC.

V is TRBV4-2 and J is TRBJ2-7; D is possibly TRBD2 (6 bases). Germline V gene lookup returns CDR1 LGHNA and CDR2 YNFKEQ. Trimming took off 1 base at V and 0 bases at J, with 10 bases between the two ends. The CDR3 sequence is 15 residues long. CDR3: CASSQGLGLSYEQYF. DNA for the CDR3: TGTGCCAGCAGCCAAGGACTAGGTCTCTCCTACGAGCAGTACTTC.

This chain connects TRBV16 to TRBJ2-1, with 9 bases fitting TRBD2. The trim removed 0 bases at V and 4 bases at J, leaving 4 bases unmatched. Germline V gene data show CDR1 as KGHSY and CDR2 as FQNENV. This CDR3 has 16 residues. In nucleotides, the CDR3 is TGTGCCAGCAGCCAATCGATTGCGGGGGGGTACAATGAGCAGTTCTTC. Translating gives CASSQSIAGGYNEQFF.

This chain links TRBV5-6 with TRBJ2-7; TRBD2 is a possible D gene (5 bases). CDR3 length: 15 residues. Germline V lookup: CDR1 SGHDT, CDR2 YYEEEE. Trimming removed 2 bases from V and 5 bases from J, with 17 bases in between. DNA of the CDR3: TGTGCCAGCAGCTTAGGTGAGGGATTCGGCCACGAGCAGTACTTC. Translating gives CASSLGEGFGHEQYF. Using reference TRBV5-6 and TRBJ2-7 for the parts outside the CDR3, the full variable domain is DAGVTQSPTHLIKTRGQQVTLRCSPKSGHDTVSWYQQALGQGPQFIFQYYEEEERQRGNFPDRFSGHQFPNYSSELNVNALLLGDSALYLCASSLGEGFGHEQYFGPGTRLTVT.

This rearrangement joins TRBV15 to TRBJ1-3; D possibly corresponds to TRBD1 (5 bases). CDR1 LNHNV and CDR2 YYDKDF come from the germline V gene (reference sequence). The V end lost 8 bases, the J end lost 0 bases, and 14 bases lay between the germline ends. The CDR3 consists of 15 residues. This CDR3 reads CATSGGSSSGNTIYF. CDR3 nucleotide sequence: TGTGCCACCTCCGGGGGTAGCTCCTCTGGAAACACCATATATTTT.

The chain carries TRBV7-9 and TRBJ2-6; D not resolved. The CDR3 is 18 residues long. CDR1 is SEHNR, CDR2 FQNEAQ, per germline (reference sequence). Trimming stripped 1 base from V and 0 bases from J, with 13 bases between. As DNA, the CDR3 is TGTGCCAGCAGCTTAGGAAACAATTTTAACTCTGGGGCCAACGTCCTGACTTTC. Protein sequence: CASSLGNNFNSGANVLTF.

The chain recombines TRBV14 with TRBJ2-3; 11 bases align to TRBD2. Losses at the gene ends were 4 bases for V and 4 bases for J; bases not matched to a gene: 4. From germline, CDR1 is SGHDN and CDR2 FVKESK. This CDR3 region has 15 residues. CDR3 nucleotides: TGTGCCAGCAGCCTACTAGCGGGAGTCGCAGATACGCAGTATTTT. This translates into CASSLLAGVADTQYF.

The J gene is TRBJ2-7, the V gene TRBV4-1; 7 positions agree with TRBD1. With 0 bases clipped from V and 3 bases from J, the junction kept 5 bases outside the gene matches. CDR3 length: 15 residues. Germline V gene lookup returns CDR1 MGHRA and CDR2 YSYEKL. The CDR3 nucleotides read TGCGCCAGCAGCCAAGATTTCGCAGGGGGCTACGAGCAGTACTTC. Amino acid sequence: CASSQDFAGGYEQYF.

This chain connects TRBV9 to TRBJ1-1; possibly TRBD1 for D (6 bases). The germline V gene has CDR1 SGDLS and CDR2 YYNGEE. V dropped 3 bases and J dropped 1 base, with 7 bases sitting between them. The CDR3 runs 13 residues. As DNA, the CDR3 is TGTGCCAGCAGCGGGACAGCGAACACTGAAGCTTTCTTT. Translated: CASSGTANTEAFF.

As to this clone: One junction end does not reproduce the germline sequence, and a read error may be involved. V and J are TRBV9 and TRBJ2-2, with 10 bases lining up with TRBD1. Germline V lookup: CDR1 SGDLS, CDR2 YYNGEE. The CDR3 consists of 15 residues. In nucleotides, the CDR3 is TGTGCCAGCAGCGAACCGGGACAGGGGCACCGGGGAGCTGTTTTT. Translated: CASSEPGQGHRGAVF.